This T cell receptor beta chain was captured in a study of shared clonotypes between healthy human individuals. General study points: Relative to clonotypes present in all four donors, those not shared had lower generation probabilities.

As regards this clone: The antigen remains undetermined.

Sequenced by immunoSEQ multiplex PCR; TCRdb stores in-frame clones only, minus some. The sample lists roughly 2.4 million clones, nearly 97% occurring once. Specimen: naive CD4+ T cells sorted from blood. Specified subset: CD45RA+ positively selected. The receptor was isolated from a man between 18 and 35 years old in good health.

Here the CDR3 DNA reads TGTGCCAGCAGGCCGGGACAGGGGTGGCACACCATATATTTT. Protein product: CASRPGQGWHTIYF. The chain is built from TRBV6-5 and TRBJ1-3, with 10 bases that match TRBD1. The CDR3 has 14 amino acids. Trimming cost V 6 bases and J 8 bases; bases outside gene matches: 7. Germline values: CDR1 MNHEY, CDR2 SVGAGI.